This T cell receptor (beta chain) stems from a study of human T cells and chemical hapten exposure. Study background: TCR yield per sample varied, mainly due to pooled library volumes. Study observations and caveats: Following DPC sensitization, TCRs present above 1 in 1000 frequency showed no change.

The study used a library that attached unique molecular identifiers to individual cDNA molecules. TCRdb re-analysed the 5' RACE reads in MiXCR, keeping a single row per CDR3 protein. The table records over 95,000 distinct CDR3 sequences, roughly 19% of them present only once. Remarks on this clonotype: Its antigen is currently unknown.

Germline V gene data show CDR1 as MNHEY and CDR2 as SVGEGT. The CDR3 runs 15 residues. Trimming at V came to 5 bases and at J to 6 bases, leaving 8 bases not matched to a gene. Total RNA was isolated from whole blood that had not been fractionated. The TCR sequence derives from a human donor in good health. This sequence joins TRBV6-2 or TRBV6-3 and TRBJ2-3; 10 positions agree with TRBD2. The CDR3 reads CASSLAGVQADTQYF. The CDR3 DNA sequence: TGTGCCAGCAGTCTAGCGGGAGTCCAAGCGGATACGCAGTATTTT.